This entry lists 3 T cell receptor beta chains sequenced from one sample in a study of neurological immune-mediated disorders. From the 5' RACE reads, TCRdb called clonotypes with MiXCR, one entry per CDR3 protein. The sample has approximately 16,000 distinct CDR3 sequences, about a fifth seen once. Sequenced sample: PBMCs. These receptors originate from a man aged 50-59 years in good health.

By share, this clonotype ranks as medium-sized. The chain joins TRBV20-1 to TRBJ2-7; D is undetermined. The germline V gene has CDR1 DFQATT and CDR2 SNEGSKA (reference sequence). The CDR3 consists of 13 residues. Trimming shortened V by 3 bases and J by 3 bases, and 12 bases separated the two germline ends. The CDR3 loop is CSARFDTHYEQYF. For the CDR3, the DNA is TGCAGTGCTAGGTTCGACACCCACTACGAGCAGTACTTC.

This clonotype is judged medium-sized (0.01 to 0.1%). The rearrangement links TRBV5-1 to TRBJ2-2; TRBD1 is a possible D gene (5 bases). The CDR3 has 14 residues. From germline, CDR1 is SGHRS and CDR2 YFSETQ. V was trimmed by 7 bases and J by 4 bases, leaving 14 bases between them. CDR3 in amino acids: CASRRQGGTGELFF. The CDR3 DNA follows: TGCGCCAGCCGGCGCCAGGGTGGCACCGGGGAGCTGTTTTTT.

This clonotype appeared a few times. The chain carries TRBV5-1 and TRBJ1-5; D might be TRBD1 (6 bases). The V and J ends lost 4 bases and 3 bases respectively, with 14 bases between them. Germline assignment: CDR1 SGHRS and CDR2 YFSETQ. This CDR3 spans 15 amino acids. The CDR3 is CASSQGGDFNQPQHF. The CDR3, as DNA: TGCGCCAGCAGCCAAGGGGGGGACTTCAATCAGCCCCAGCATTTT.